What follows is one TCR beta chain and its context. This specimen belongs to a study of PD-L1 blockade in urothelial cancer. In germline, CDR1 is SGHNT, CDR2 YENEEA. Losses at the gene ends were 5 bases for V and 5 bases for J; bases not matched to a gene: 5. The CDR3 extends over 15 amino acids. Generated by immunoSEQ multiplex PCR, the TCRdb table keeps only in-frame clones and is missing some. The sample includes about 69,000 clones, about 89% of them seen just once. V usage is TRBV11-3 and J usage is TRBJ2-3, with TRBD2 matching 12 bases. Here the sequenced sample was PBMCs, taken around atezolizumab (anti-PD-L1) treatment. The origin of this receptor is a man aged 55 to 69 with urothelial cancer. DNA of the CDR3: TGTGCCAGCAGCATGACTAGCGGGAGAAGAGATACGCAGTATTTT. Amino acid sequence: CASSMTSGRRDTQYF.